These 5 T cell receptor beta chains were all obtained from the same sample, sequenced in a study of beta chain features in type 1 diabetes. Expressed TCRB transcripts got sequenced, as all isolated RNA was reverse transcribed. This table comes from immunoSEQ multiplex PCR, and its TCRdb copy is limited to in-frame clones, with some not included. This table has fewer than 400,000 clones, 7.5% to 9% appearing once. Specimen: central memory CD4+ T cells from blood. Receptors were obtained from a woman under 30 in good health.

This clone appeared a few times. The chain couples TRBV2 to TRBJ2-3; tentatively, D is TRBD2 (7 bases). Trimming removed 6 bases from V and 6 bases from J, with 19 bases in between. Germline-derived CDR1 and CDR2 are SNHLY and FYNNEI. The CDR3 has 15 residues. This CDR3 is CASRAGEGSLDTQYF. CDR3 in DNA: TGTGCCAGCAGAGCAGGGGAGGGTAGCCTCGATACGCAGTATTTT.

This chain links TRBV7-8 with TRBJ1-1, with 7 positions matching TRBD1. There are 12 residues in the CDR3. Germline lookup yields CDR1 SGHVS and CDR2 FQNEAQ. Trimming took 2 bases from V and 11 from J; bases not matched to a gene: 5. CDR3 in amino acids: CASSLYQTGAFF. CDR3 nucleotide sequence: TGTGCCAGCAGCTTATATCAGACAGGGGCTTTCTTT. Together with reference TRBV7-8 and TRBJ1-1, the CDR3 gives the full variable domain: GAGVSQSPRYKVAKRGQDVALRCDPISGHVSLFWYQQALGQGPEFLTYFQNEAQLDKSGLPSDRFFAERPEGSVSTLKIQRTQQEDSAVYLCASSLYQTGAFFGQGTRLTVV.

About this clone itself: Possible read error: a much larger clone is one base away. The chain links TRBV7-2 to TRBJ1-1; D is ambiguous. The V gene lost 3 bases and the J gene lost 3 bases, with 2 bases spanning the gap. The CDR3 has 11 amino acids. CDR1 SGHTA and CDR2 FQGNSA come from the germline V gene. The CDR3 sequence is CASSFHTEAFF. The CDR3 DNA reads as TGTGCCAGCAGCTTTCACACTGAAGCTTTCTTT.

This clone was picked up a small number of times. The rearrangement joins TRBV10-3 to TRBJ2-1; 9 bases agree with TRBD1. The CDR3 loop spans 15 amino acids. Losses at the gene ends were 10 bases for V and 5 bases for J; bases not matched to a gene: 12. CDR1 and CDR2 (germline): ENHRY, SYGVKD. CDR3: CATHPGQGVDNEQFF. The DNA of the CDR3 is TGTGCCACGCACCCGGGACAGGGTGTAGACAATGAGCAGTTCTTC.

A few counts support this clone. The chain employs TRBV6-5 and TRBJ2-3; unclear D gene. Germline V CDR1 and CDR2: MNHEY, SVGAGI. This CDR3 is built from 14 residues. V lost 1 base to trimming and J lost 2 bases, with 7 bases between them. The CDR3 is CASSYWQTTDTQYF. The CDR3 DNA follows: TGTGCCAGCAGTTACTGGCAGACCACAGATACGCAGTATTTT.